These 32 T cell receptor beta chains were sequenced from one sample in a study of blood T cell repertoires in COVID-19. Repertoires were generated with immunoSEQ multiplex PCR, while TCRdb's copy carries only in-frame clones and drops some. The sample lists some 310,000 clones; about 90% were seen once. Sequenced sample: peripheral blood. All receptors derive from a woman in her twenties or thirties with COVID-19, enrolled during active disease.

The chain has TRBV12-3 or TRBV12-4 and TRBJ1-2, with D hard to call. Trimming stripped 2 bases from V and 8 bases from J, with 12 bases between. The CDR3 runs 13 residues. This CDR3 reads CASSLSEGFGYTF. For the CDR3, the DNA is TGTGCCAGCAGTTTAAGCGAGGGATTCGGCTACACCTTC.

This clone was seen repeatedly, ten times or more. This chain links TRBV5-1 with TRBJ1-2, with 8 bases lining up with TRBD1. Unmatched junction bases numbered 8, after V lost 1 base and J lost 3 bases. Germline CDR1 SGHRS, CDR2 YFSETQ. The CDR3 contains 16 residues. CDR3 loop: CASSLSARGLDYGYTF. The DNA of the CDR3 is TGCGCCAGCAGCTTGAGTGCCAGGGGGCTTGACTATGGCTACACCTTC.

Worth noting for this clone: The junction and the germline gene differ at one end; a read error may be behind it. This chain joins TRBV11-1 and TRBJ2-7; 7 nucleotides align to TRBD1. The germline CDR1 and CDR2 sequences are SGHAT and FQDESV (reference sequence). The CDR3 has 12 amino acids. The CDR3 loop reads CASRLGGHEQYF. The CDR3 DNA is TGTGCCAGCAGGTTAGGGGGCCACGAGCAGTACTTC.

This sequence joins TRBV4-1 and TRBJ1-2; D ambiguous. The CDR3 totals 15 residues. The V and J ends lost 1 base and 2 bases respectively, with 11 bases between them. Germline assignment: CDR1 MGHRA and CDR2 YSYEKL. The CDR3 DNA sequence: TGCGCCAGCAGCCAAGTCCGGACGGGAAACTATGGCTACACCTTC. This encodes CASSQVRTGNYGYTF.

This clone was recorded only once. The rearrangement links TRBV6-1 to TRBJ2-3; TRBD1 matches at 7 bases. The V gene's germline CDR1 is MNHNS and CDR2 SASEGT. The CDR3 runs to 16 residues. With 2 bases clipped from V and 2 bases from J, the junction kept 7 bases outside the gene matches. DNA for the CDR3: TGTGCCAGCAGTGAACTGCCAGGGGGAAACACAGATACGCAGTATTTT. Amino acid sequence: CASSELPGGNTDTQYF.

Written as DNA, the CDR3 is TGTGCCAGCAGCTTGGCCATAGACAGGGCGAACACTGAAGCTTTCTTT. Translation gives CASSLAIDRANTEAFF. The V gene is TRBV5-5, the J gene TRBJ1-1; 7 bases agree with TRBD1. The length of the CDR3 is 16 residues. Unmatched junction bases numbered 6, after V lost 0 bases and J lost 1 base. CDR1 and CDR2 from the germline V gene are SGHKS and YYEKEE (reference sequence).

The CDR3 is CASSSDKNTEAFF. DNA of the CDR3: TGTGCCAGCTCATCCGACAAGAACACTGAAGCTTTCTTT. The chain recombines TRBV18 with TRBJ1-1, with no clear D. Trimming took 5 bases from V and 1 from J, leaving 8 bases between them. Germline CDR1 is KGHSH and CDR2 is LQKENI. This CDR3 comprises 13 residues.

V and J are TRBV4-2 and TRBJ1-6; TRBD1 might be the D (5 bases). The germline CDR1 and CDR2 sequences are LGHNA and YNFKEQ. The length of the CDR3 is 15 residues. The V end was cut by 0 bases, the J end by 8 bases, with 11 bases between. The CDR3 DNA reads as TGTGCCAGCAGCCAAGAGGATGGGGCAGATTCACCCCTCCACTTT. This translates into CASSQEDGADSPLHF.

The chain employs TRBV30 and TRBJ1-3, with D unclear. CDR1 and CDR2 (germline): GTSNPN, SVGIG (reference sequence). This CDR3 is 15 amino acids long. V shed 4 bases and J shed 4 bases, with 17 bases lying between them. The CDR3 loop reads CAWTLEAIQGNTIYF. The CDR3 DNA reads TGTGCCTGGACTCTCGAGGCGATACAAGGAAACACCATATATTTT.

V gene TRBV5-4 combines with J gene TRBJ1-1, with 11 bases that match TRBD1. The J segment lost 4 bases and the V segment lost 2 bases, leaving 7 bases of the junction unmatched. The CDR3 is 16 amino acids. CDR1 and CDR2 from the germline V gene are SGHNT and YYREEE (reference sequence). The CDR3 DNA reads as TGTGCCAGCAGCTTCGGGACAGGGGGTTTCGGCACTGAAGCTTTCTTT. This gives the protein CASSFGTGGFGTEAFF. The full variable domain, in which reference TRBV5-4 and TRBJ1-1 provide the parts outside the CDR3, is ETGVTQSPTHLIKTRGQQVTLRCSSQSGHNTVSWYQQALGQGPQFIFQYYREEENGRGNFPPRFSGLQFPNYSSELNVNALELDDSALYLCASSFGTGGFGTEAFFGQGTRLTVV.

This chain uses TRBV10-3 with TRBJ2-7, with a tentative D call TRBD1 (6 bases). This CDR3 region has 13 residues. V shed 6 bases and J shed 7 bases, with 16 bases lying between them. The germline V gene encodes CDR1 ENHRY and CDR2 SYGVKD. CDR3 nucleotide sequence: TGTGCCATCAGCGTCAGGGGCGAGGAGGAGCAGTACTTC. This translates into CAISVRGEEEQYF.

The V and J genes are TRBV7-9 and TRBJ1-2, with TRBD1 matching over 7 bases. J lost 8 bases, V lost 4 bases, and 10 bases had no gene match. Germline CDR1 SEHNR, CDR2 FQNEAQ (reference sequence). The CDR3 is 14 amino acids. CDR3 DNA: TGTGCCAGCAGCTACAGGGACAGTGAGCGCGGCTACACCTTC. It encodes CASSYRDSERGYTF.

This clone has only one observation. This sequence joins TRBV27 and TRBJ2-7; 13 bases fit TRBD2. Trimming took 0 bases from V and 2 from J; bases not matched to a gene: 4. CDR3 length equals 17 residues. Germline lookup yields CDR1 MNHEY and CDR2 SMNVEV (reference sequence). The CDR3: CASSLSPTSGRAYEQYF. CDR3 coding DNA: TGTGCCAGCAGTTTATCGCCCACTAGCGGGAGGGCCTACGAGCAGTACTTC.

The chain employs TRBV3-1 (or the pseudogene TRBV3-2) and TRBJ1-5; TRBD1 is a possible D gene (5 bases). The length of the CDR3 is 16 residues. The germline V gene encodes CDR1 LGHDT and CDR2 YNNKEL (reference sequence). The ends were cut back, 4 bases at V and 6 bases at J, with 19 bases in the middle. Here the CDR3 reads CASSPYMLGAVQPQHF. CDR3 coding DNA: TGTGCCAGCAGCCCGTATATGTTAGGGGCAGTTCAGCCCCAGCATTTT.

This sequence joins TRBV5-1 and TRBJ2-7; 9 bases fit TRBD1. V shed 4 bases and J 7 bases; nucleotides not matched to a gene: 12. The germline CDR1 and CDR2 sequences are SGHRS and YFSETQ. CDR3 length: 15 amino acids. CDR3 coding DNA: TGCGCCAGCAGCCTTCGAAGCGGACAGGGGCGGGAGCAGTACTTC. Translation gives CASSLRSGQGREQYF.

CDR3: CATSDFRDTQYF. The CDR3, as DNA: TGTGCCACCAGTGATTTCCGGGATACGCAGTATTTT. The rearrangement joins TRBV24-1 to TRBJ2-3; no clear D. Germline V gene data show CDR1 as KGHDR and CDR2 as SFDVKD. This CDR3 spans 12 amino acids. Trimming left V 1 base short and J 6 bases short, with 4 bases between.

This chain uses TRBV28 with TRBJ2-3; 8 bases are a match to TRBD1. Germline V gene lookup returns CDR1 MDHEN and CDR2 SYDVKM. The junction had 3 bases not matched to a gene; V was cut back by 4 bases and J by 3 bases. This CDR3 has 14 amino acids. The CDR3: CASSSTGVTDTQYF. CDR3 nucleotides: TGTGCCAGCAGTTCGACAGGGGTAACAGATACGCAGTATTTT.

The chain combines TRBV5-8 with TRBJ2-5; TRBD2 agrees at 14 bases. V lost 4 bases and J lost 4; bases outside the gene matches: 12. In germline, CDR1 is SGHTS, CDR2 YDEGEE. The length of the CDR3 is 18 residues. The CDR3 nucleotides read TGTGCCAGCAGCCCCGGGACTAGCGGGAGAGGGGCGAGAGAGACCCAGTACTTC. Translation: CASSPGTSGRGARETQYF.

The chain carries TRBV9 and TRBJ1-2, with a tentative D call TRBD1 (6 bases). This CDR3 has 15 amino acids. Per germline, CDR1 SGDLS and CDR2 YYNGEE. V lost 0 bases to trimming and J lost 4 bases, with 13 bases between them. The CDR3 nucleotides read TGTGCCAGCAGCGTAGTGCCAGGGGACATCTATGGCTACACCTTC. Its translation: CASSVVPGDIYGYTF.

This clone appeared once. The CDR3 DNA follows: TGTGCCAGTAGACAACAGGGAAACACCATATATTTT. This encodes CASRQQGNTIYF. The chain is built from TRBV19 and TRBJ1-3; D is ambiguous. Germline values: CDR1 LNHDA, CDR2 SQIVND (reference sequence). The CDR3 length is 12 residues. The germline V and J ends were trimmed by 6 bases and 4 bases, with 7 bases remaining between them.

The rearrangement uses TRBV25-1 and TRBJ2-7, with unresolved D. The germline V gene has CDR1 MGHDK and CDR2 SYGVNS. CDR3 length equals 15 residues. Trimming cost V 3 bases and J 3 bases, with 15 bases left between them. CDR3 loop: CASSEPQSASYEQYF. The CDR3 bases are TGTGCCAGCAGTGAGCCCCAGAGCGCAAGCTACGAGCAGTACTTC.

The chain uses TRBV5-4 and TRBJ2-1; 8 nucleotides line up with TRBD2. The V gene's germline CDR1 is SGHNT and CDR2 YYREEE (reference sequence). The CDR3 spans 14 residues. V gave up 2 bases and J gave up 8 bases; unmatched junction bases: 6. CDR3 amino acids: CASSLAGELDEQFF. DNA for the CDR3: TGTGCCAGCAGCTTAGCGGGAGAACTCGATGAGCAGTTCTTC. Based on the CDR3 plus reference TRBV5-4 and TRBJ2-1, the full variable domain is ETGVTQSPTHLIKTRGQQVTLRCSSQSGHNTVSWYQQALGQGPQFIFQYYREEENGRGNFPPRFSGLQFPNYSSELNVNALELDDSALYLCASSLAGELDEQFFGPGTRLTVL.

Concerning this clone: A read error may account for a junction end that differs from germline. This chain connects TRBV6-5 to TRBJ1-2; D gene ambiguous. Germline V gene data show CDR1 as MNHEY and CDR2 as SVGAGI. The CDR3 runs 15 residues. CDR3 sequence (DNA): TGTGCCAGCAGTCACTCGACTGCTACTAACTATGGCTACACCTTC. This encodes CASSHSTATNYGYTF.

This clone was counted between two and nine times. The rearrangement joins TRBV30 to TRBJ1-5, with a possible D match to TRBD1 (6 bases). The V gene's germline CDR1 is GTSNPN and CDR2 SVGIG (reference sequence). This CDR3 spans 14 amino acids. V was shortened by 4 bases and J by 4 bases, with 14 bases between the two germline ends. The CDR3 DNA follows: TGTGCCTGGAACCAGGGGCAGCGGAATCAGCCCCAGCATTTT. Its translation is CAWNQGQRNQPQHF.

The rearrangement joins TRBV30 to TRBJ2-3, with 9 bases lining up with TRBD2. This CDR3 spans 14 amino acids. V gave up 3 bases and J gave up 8 bases; unmatched junction bases: 9. Germline V gene sequence: CDR1 GTSNPN, CDR2 SVGIG (reference sequence). The CDR3 nucleotides read TGTGCCTGGAGCTCAGGACTAGCGCTCGGTACGCAGTATTTT. It codes for CAWSSGLALGTQYF.

The chain links TRBV21-1 to TRBJ2-3; the table's D call, TRBD1, was not checked against the DNA. TRBV21-1 is recorded as a pseudogene. The CDR3 is made up of 14 amino acids. CDR3 amino acids: CASTRDRDTDTQYF. CDR3 DNA: TGTGCCAGCACCCGGGACAGGGATACAGATACGCAGTATTTT.

The chain has TRBV27 and TRBJ2-2, with TRBD1 identical over 7 bases. Germline-derived CDR1 and CDR2 are MNHEY and SMNVEV (reference sequence). V lost 3 bases, J lost 6 bases, and 4 bases stayed unmatched. There are 14 residues in the CDR3. The CDR3 loop is CASSLTGRAGELFF. For the CDR3, the DNA is TGTGCCAGCAGTTTGACAGGGCGGGCCGGGGAGCTGTTTTTT.

The chain has TRBV5-4 and TRBJ2-5, with 11 bases lining up with TRBD1. Germline CDR1 SGHNT, CDR2 YYREEE (reference sequence). This CDR3 region has 17 residues. The V and J ends lost 1 base and 0 bases, in that order; junction bases with no gene match: 5. The CDR3 loop reads CASSLSRDRGNQETQYF. Here the CDR3 DNA reads TGTGCCAGCAGCTTGAGCCGGGACAGGGGGAACCAAGAGACCCAGTACTTC.

V usage is TRBV9 and J usage is TRBJ1-2; D unclear. The CDR3 contains 14 residues. From germline, CDR1 is SGDLS and CDR2 YYNGEE. Trimming shortened V by 3 bases and J by 5 bases, and 14 bases separated the two germline ends. CDR3 loop: CASSAYSEAYGYTF. DNA for the CDR3: TGTGCCAGCAGCGCATACTCGGAAGCGTATGGCTACACCTTC.

The CDR3 coding sequence is TGTGCCAGCAGCCCCGGGACTTCTAGCGCAGATACGCAGTATTTT. It codes for CASSPGTSSADTQYF. The chain is built from TRBV14 and TRBJ2-3; TRBD2 might be the D (6 bases). The CDR3 spans 15 residues. The germline CDR1 and CDR2 sequences are SGHDN and FVKESK. The V gene lost 4 bases and the J gene lost 4 bases, with 15 bases spanning the gap.

This rearrangement joins TRBV7-2 to TRBJ1-4; TRBD1 matches at 8 bases. Looked up from germline, CDR1 is SGHTA and CDR2 is FQGNSA. Germline trimming cut 3 bases from V and 5 bases from J; bases unmatched to any gene: 8. CDR3 length: 16 amino acids. The CDR3 loop reads CASSFLGQGENEKLFF. The CDR3 DNA is TGTGCCAGCAGCTTTTTAGGACAGGGTGAAAATGAAAAACTGTTTTTT.

The chain joins TRBV6-5 to TRBJ2-7, with D maybe TRBD1 (6 bases). From germline, CDR1 is MNHEY and CDR2 SVGAGI. The CDR3 contains 13 residues. Trimming pared 4 bases from V and 4 bases from J, leaving 11 bases between. The CDR3 sequence is CASSFTGTYEQYF. In nucleotides, the CDR3 is TGTGCCAGCAGTTTCACCGGGACATACGAGCAGTACTTC.